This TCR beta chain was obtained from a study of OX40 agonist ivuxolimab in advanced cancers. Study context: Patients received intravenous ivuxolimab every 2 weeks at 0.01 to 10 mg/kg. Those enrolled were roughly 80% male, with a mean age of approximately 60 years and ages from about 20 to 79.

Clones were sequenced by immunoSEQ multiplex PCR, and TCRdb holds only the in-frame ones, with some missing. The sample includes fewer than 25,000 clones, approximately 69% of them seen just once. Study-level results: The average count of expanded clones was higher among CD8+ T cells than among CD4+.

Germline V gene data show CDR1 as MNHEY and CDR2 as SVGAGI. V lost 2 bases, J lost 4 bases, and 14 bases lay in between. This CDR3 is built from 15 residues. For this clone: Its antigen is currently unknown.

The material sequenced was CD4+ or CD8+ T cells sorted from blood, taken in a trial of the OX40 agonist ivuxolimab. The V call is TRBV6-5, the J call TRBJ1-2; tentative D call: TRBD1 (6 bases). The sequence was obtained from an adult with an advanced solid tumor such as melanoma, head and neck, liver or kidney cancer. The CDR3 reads CASSYGAGVSYGYTF. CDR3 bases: TGTGCCAGCAGTTACGGGGCAGGGGTGAGCTATGGCTACACCTTC.